Below, 32 T cell receptor beta chains from the same sample are listed, as sequenced in a study of CXCR3-negative and CXCR3-positive naive CD8 T cells. The study made its TRB cDNA libraries by 5' RACE, adding UMI labels. TCRdb re-called the 5' RACE reads; every CDR3 protein appears as one record, without DNA. Recorded here are roughly 89,000 distinct CDR3 sequences; the top ten clones represent about 1%. The sample taken for sequencing was naive CXCR3- CD8+ T cells from blood. Subset here: CD45RO-CCR7+CD27+CD95- naive CD8+ T cells lacking CXCR3 (TNR3-). Receptors were obtained from a human donor in good health. Some clones in this sample may be carry-over from other donors' samples.

J is TRBJ2-7 and V is TRBV29-1. The germline V gene encodes CDR1 SQVTM and CDR2 ANQGSEA. This CDR3 has 11 amino acids. CDR3 protein: CSAEGGYEQYF.

The chain combines TRBV27 with TRBJ2-7. The CDR3 runs 13 residues. Germline V gene sequence: CDR1 MNHEY, CDR2 SMNVEV (reference sequence). CDR3 sequence: CASSGVGEYKQYF.

The chain employs TRBV28 and TRBJ2-1; lacking DNA, the TRBD1 call made by TCRdb goes unchecked. Germline CDR1 is MDHEN and CDR2 is SYDVKM. This CDR3 region has 15 residues. The CDR3 sequence is CASRPQGQRNNEQFF.

The chain links TRBV11-3 to TRBJ2-7; with no DNA, the TCRdb D assignment of TRBD1 cannot be verified. Germline CDR1 reads SGHNT; CDR2 reads YENEEA. This CDR3 region has 16 residues. The CDR3 reads CASSSRRGGRTYEQYF.

This chain uses TRBV20-1 with TRBJ2-7; TCRdb lists TRBD1, though no DNA is available to test this call. CDR1 is DFQATT, CDR2 SNEGSKA, per germline (reference sequence). There are 13 residues in the CDR3. This CDR3 reads CSAIDRGAGEQYF.

The J gene is TRBJ2-7, the V gene TRBV20-1; the TCRdb call, TRBD2, lacks DNA for checking. CDR1 is DFQATT and CDR2 is SNEGSKA in the germline V gene (reference sequence). This CDR3 has 15 residues. CDR3 protein: CSARDLEGPLNEQYF.

The chain employs TRBV10-3 and TRBJ2-7; as DNA is missing, the TRBD1 call by TCRdb cannot be tested. This CDR3 is built from 13 residues. From germline, CDR1 is ENHRY and CDR2 SYGVKD. CDR3 amino acids: CAITRGGGFEQYF.

The rearrangement uses TRBV5-6 and TRBJ1-1. Germline assignment: CDR1 SGHDT and CDR2 YYEEEE. The CDR3 sequence is 12 residues long. CDR3: CASSLYETEAFF. The whole variable domain, filled in from reference TRBV5-6 and TRBJ1-1, reads DAGVTQSPTHLIKTRGQQVTLRCSPKSGHDTVSWYQQALGQGPQFIFQYYEEEERQRGNFPDRFSGHQFPNYSSELNVNALLLGDSALYLCASSLYETEAFFGQGTRLTVV.

The chain combines TRBV29-1 with TRBJ2-7; TCRdb picks TRBD1, but there is no DNA to check that call. Germline assignment: CDR1 SQVTM and CDR2 ANQGSEA. CDR3 length: 13 residues. CDR3 region: CSFLQGGRYEQYF.

The chain carries TRBV4-1 and TRBJ1-1. The CDR3 sequence is 16 residues long. Germline CDR1 and CDR2: MGHRA and YSYEKL. CDR3 amino acids: CASSQEPFRGSTEAFF.

The V and J genes are TRBV5-1 and TRBJ2-7; TCRdb's D call, TRBD1, is unchecked because there is no DNA. Germline CDR1 SGHRS, CDR2 YFSETQ. CDR3 size: 15 residues. The CDR3 sequence is CASSLERDTTYEQYF.

The chain employs TRBV6-2 or TRBV6-3 and TRBJ2-1; checking the TCRdb D call of TRBD2 is not possible without DNA. The germline gives CDR1 MNHEY, CDR2 SVGEGT. The CDR3 spans 16 residues. The CDR3 loop is CASSYTGASGANEQFF.

The V gene is TRBV10-3, the J gene TRBJ2-3; TCRdb indicates TRBD1, and absent DNA this call remains unverified. CDR1 is ENHRY and CDR2 is SYGVKD in the germline V gene. The CDR3 loop spans 15 amino acids. The CDR3 reads CAISLGQVNTDTQYF.

The rearrangement uses TRBV7-8 and TRBJ2-1; TCRdb designates TRBD2, a call that cannot be tested without DNA. CDR1 is SGHVS, CDR2 FQNEAQ, per germline. This CDR3 contains 20 residues. The CDR3 region is CASSPYTGLAGGANYNEQFF.

This rearrangement joins TRBV30 to TRBJ2-7; there is no DNA to check the TCRdb D call of TRBD2. CDR3 length: 13 amino acids. Germline V lookup: CDR1 GTSNPN, CDR2 SVGIG (reference sequence). CDR3 protein: CAWSVVQGHEQYF.

The gene calls are TRBV29-1 and TRBJ2-1; TCRdb's D call of TRBD2 is untestable without DNA. The germline V gene has CDR1 SQVTM and CDR2 ANQGSEA. The CDR3 is 15 residues long. CDR3 in amino acids: CSVVRALAGANEQFF.

The rearrangement links TRBV5-1 to TRBJ2-1; TCRdb reports TRBD1, a call that lacks DNA to check it against. CDR1 and CDR2 (germline): SGHRS, YFSETQ. CDR3 length: 15 residues. CDR3 sequence: CASTSGTGLYNEQFF.

The chain uses TRBV2 and TRBJ1-2; TCRdb's D call of TRBD1 is untestable without DNA. The CDR3 sequence is 15 residues long. Germline assignment: CDR1 SNHLY and CDR2 FYNNEI. The chain's CDR3 is CASSDDRGANYGYTF.

The chain uses TRBV29-1 and TRBJ2-7; TCRdb lists TRBD2, though no DNA is available to test this call. Germline V gene lookup returns CDR1 SQVTM and CDR2 ANQGSEA. CDR3 length: 18 residues. The CDR3 is CSVEITGTSGRNTYEQYF.

This rearrangement joins TRBV6-2 or TRBV6-3 to TRBJ2-1; TCRdb returns TRBD1, unconfirmable since there is no DNA. CDR3 length: 15 residues. Germline V gene lookup returns CDR1 MNHEY and CDR2 SVGEGT. The CDR3 sequence is CASTLRGVPGAEQFF.

This chain connects TRBV14 to TRBJ1-4. The CDR3 length is 14 residues. Germline CDR1 is SGHDN and CDR2 is FVKESK. CDR3 sequence: CASSQDGSLEKLFF.

V gene TRBV6-2 or TRBV6-3 combines with J gene TRBJ2-1. CDR1 and CDR2 from the germline V gene are MNHEY and SVGEGT. The CDR3 is made up of 14 amino acids. The CDR3 here is CASSYVANLDEQFF.

The chain carries TRBV7-9 and TRBJ2-1; without DNA, the TCRdb call of TRBD1 cannot be checked. CDR1 and CDR2 (germline): SEHNR, FQNEAQ (reference sequence). This CDR3 spans 13 amino acids. The CDR3 spells CASSFWGKNEQFF.

The chain has TRBV10-3 and TRBJ2-7; the TRBD1 assignment by TCRdb is unverifiable without DNA. The CDR3 has 15 amino acids. The V gene's germline CDR1 is ENHRY and CDR2 SYGVKD. The chain's CDR3 is CAISEAETGYDEQYF.

V and J are TRBV30 and TRBJ2-2. CDR1 is GTSNPN, CDR2 SVGIG, per germline (reference sequence). The CDR3 covers 13 residues. The CDR3 spells CAWSGWNTGELFF. Looking up the rest from reference TRBV30 and TRBJ2-2 gives the full variable domain: SQTIHQWPATLVQPVGSPLSLECTVEGTSNPNLYWYRQAAGRGLQLLFYSVGIGQISSEVPQNLSASRPQDRQFILSSKKLLLSDSGFYLCAWSGWNTGELFFGEGSRLTVL.

The chain has TRBV20-1 and TRBJ2-7; the TCRdb call, TRBD1, lacks DNA for checking. This CDR3 is built from 14 residues. Germline CDR1 DFQATT, CDR2 SNEGSKA (reference sequence). The CDR3 spells CSARKGGETYEQYF.

The chain couples TRBV7-9 to TRBJ2-7; TCRdb's D gene call, TRBD1, goes unchecked for lack of DNA. The V gene's germline CDR1 is SEHNR and CDR2 FQNEAQ (reference sequence). There are 15 residues in the CDR3. CDR3 loop: CASSLGTGETYEQYF. Full variable domain (rest looked up from reference TRBV7-9 and TRBJ2-7): DTGVSQNPRHKITKRGQNVTFRCDPISEHNRLYWYRQTLGQGPEFLTYFQNEAQLEKSRLLSDRFSAERPKGSFSTLEIQRTEQGDSAMYLCASSLGTGETYEQYFGPGTRLTVT.

The V and J genes are TRBV5-1 and TRBJ2-6; absent DNA, TCRdb's TRBD2 call cannot be checked. CDR1 is SGHRS and CDR2 is YFSETQ in the germline V gene. The CDR3 has 15 residues. The CDR3 reads CASSRGLGGANVLTF. Variable domain in full (rest from reference TRBV5-1 and TRBJ2-6): KAGVTQTPRYLIKTRGQQVTLSCSPISGHRSVSWYQQTPGQGLQFLFEYFSETQRNKGNFPGRFSGRQFSNSRSEMNVSTLELGDSALYLCASSRGLGGANVLTFGAGSRLTVL.

V and J are TRBV28 and TRBJ2-7; TCRdb returns TRBD2, unconfirmable since there is no DNA. This CDR3 comprises 15 residues. Per germline, CDR1 MDHEN and CDR2 SYDVKM. CDR3 amino acids: CASSPAGSFGYEQYF. Together with reference TRBV28 and TRBJ2-7, the CDR3 gives the full variable domain: DVKVTQSSRYLVKRTGEKVFLECVQDMDHENMFWYRQDPGLGLRLIYFSYDVKMKEKGDIPEGYSVSREKKERFSLILESASTNQTSMYLCASSPAGSFGYEQYFGPGTRLTVT.

V is TRBV5-1 and J is TRBJ2-7; TCRdb proposes TRBD1, but this gene call is untestable without DNA. This CDR3 is 12 amino acids long. Germline loops: CDR1 SGHRS, CDR2 YFSETQ. The CDR3 loop reads CASSLEGAEQYF.

This chain connects TRBV7-9 to TRBJ2-1; TCRdb returns TRBD1, unconfirmable since there is no DNA. This CDR3 is 15 amino acids long. Looked up from germline, CDR1 is SEHNR and CDR2 is FQNEAQ (reference sequence). The CDR3 reads CASSLGYSDGDEQFF.

The chain combines TRBV21-1 with TRBJ1-3; TCRdb's D call, TRBD1, is unchecked because there is no DNA. TRBV21-1 is an annotated pseudogene. The CDR3 has 19 amino acids. CDR3 residues: CASSKGSPGRLTSGNTIYF.